The 23 T cell receptor beta chains below were found in one sample sequenced in a study of blood T cell repertoires in COVID-19 (TCRdb year 2020). The library was prepared using the immunoSEQ multiplex PCR assay. TCRdb holds this immuneACCESS table with in-frame rearrangements only. Some clones are missing; in checked studies, unresolved V genes explain under half, and the rest has no known cause. A total of about 480,000 clones appear in this sample, about 88% of them only once. 0.75% to 0.9% of the sample belongs to the ten largest clones. Sequenced sample: peripheral blood. The receptors derive from a man between 18 and 29 years old with COVID-19, enrolled during active disease.

The chain carries TRBV5-1 and TRBJ1-2; maybe TRBD1 (5 bases). In germline, CDR1 is SGHRS, CDR2 YFSETQ. This CDR3 has 14 residues. The V end was cut by 2 bases, the J end by 5 bases, with 13 bases between. For the CDR3, the DNA is TGCGCCAGCAGCTTCGGCAGGGATCCTTATGGCTACACCTTC. As protein: CASSFGRDPYGYTF.

The V and J genes are TRBV13 and TRBJ2-1, with D maybe TRBD2 (6 bases). This CDR3 region has 16 residues. CDR1 and CDR2 from the germline V gene are PRHDT and FYEKMQ (reference sequence). The V end was cut by 2 bases, the J end by 4 bases, with 15 bases between. The CDR3 sequence: CASSLITAGIYNEQFF. CDR3 nucleotides: TGTGCCAGCAGCTTAATCACGGCGGGAATATACAATGAGCAGTTCTTC.

V and J are TRBV7-8 and TRBJ1-4, with a tentative D call TRBD1 (5 bases). Trimming pared 3 bases from V and 3 bases from J, leaving 11 bases between. The CDR3 sequence is 15 residues long. Germline loops: CDR1 SGHVS, CDR2 FQNEAQ. The CDR3 nucleotides read TGTGCCAGCAGCTTTCAGGGAACCCCTAATGAAAAACTGTTTTTT. This codes for CASSFQGTPNEKLFF.

The rearrangement joins TRBV5-1 to TRBJ2-7; tentative D call: TRBD1 (6 bases). In germline, CDR1 is SGHRS, CDR2 YFSETQ. V dropped 1 base and J dropped 1 base, with 12 bases sitting between them. This CDR3 spans 15 amino acids. The CDR3 is CASSLRPDSSYEQYF. CDR3 DNA sequence: TGCGCCAGCAGCTTGCGTCCGGACAGTTCCTACGAGCAGTACTTC.

This clone was seen just once. The chain is built from TRBV2 and TRBJ2-5; 13 nucleotides agree with TRBD2. CDR1 SNHLY and CDR2 FYNNEI come from the germline V gene. V trimming: 5 bases; J trimming: 5 bases; junction bases outside the gene matches: 2. The length of the CDR3 is 14 residues. CDR3 region: CASSQTSGRETQYF. CDR3 bases: TGTGCCAGCAGTCAGACTAGCGGGAGGGAGACCCAGTACTTC.

This clone has a single count. The V and J genes are TRBV3-1 (or the pseudogene TRBV3-2) and TRBJ1-2; TRBD1 aligns across 9 bases. Germline V gene lookup returns CDR1 LGHDT and CDR2 YNNKEL (reference sequence). The V segment lost 1 base and the J segment 5 bases; nucleotides outside the gene matches: 5. This CDR3 is built from 15 residues. This chain's CDR3 is CASSQVTGGRYGYTF. The DNA of the CDR3 is TGTGCCAGCAGCCAAGTCACAGGGGGCAGGTATGGCTACACCTTC.

In regard to this clone: This sample also contains other DNA sequences that code for the same CDR3. The chain recombines TRBV29-1 with TRBJ2-5; 8 nucleotides align to TRBD1. After removal of 2 bases from V and 4 bases from J, the junction contained 15 bases not matched to a gene. CDR3 length: 17 residues. CDR1 is SQVTM and CDR2 is ANQGSEA in the germline V gene. CDR3 loop: CSVEYLRLGQEGETQYF. The CDR3 bases are TGCAGCGTTGAATACCTGAGACTGGGACAGGAAGGAGAGACCCAGTACTTC.

The V gene is TRBV5-1, the J gene TRBJ1-5, with D unclear. CDR1 is SGHRS and CDR2 is YFSETQ in the germline V gene. The germline V and J ends were trimmed by 0 bases and 9 bases, with 28 bases remaining between them. The CDR3 runs to 19 residues. This CDR3 reads CASSLDTGSVLSRMAPQHF. The CDR3 DNA is TGCGCCAGCAGCTTGGATACGGGATCTGTTCTATCTAGGATGGCGCCCCAGCATTTT.

This chain connects TRBV2 to TRBJ1-1; 9 nucleotides match TRBD1. Germline values: CDR1 SNHLY, CDR2 FYNNEI. This CDR3 spans 14 amino acids. The junction had 9 bases not matched to a gene; V was cut back by 6 bases and J by 7 bases. The CDR3 DNA reads TGTGCCAGCAGGGAGGACAGGGGTTCCGGTGAAGCTTTCTTT. It specifies CASREDRGSGEAFF.

The V call is TRBV14, the J call TRBJ2-1, with D possibly being TRBD2 (5 bases). The V end was cut by 6 bases, the J end by 0 bases, with 12 bases between. The CDR3 consists of 15 residues. Germline V CDR1 and CDR2: SGHDN, FVKESK. The CDR3 protein is CASSLDWSSYNEQFF. CDR3 nucleotide sequence: TGTGCCAGCAGTCTGGACTGGAGCTCCTACAATGAGCAGTTCTTC.

The CDR3 DNA reads as TGTGCCAGCAGCTTATATGGGGGGACAGCACGAAATGAGCAGTTCTTC. The encoded protein is CASSLYGGTARNEQFF. This sequence joins TRBV7-2 and TRBJ2-1; a weak D match, TRBD1 (7 bases). The CDR3 extends over 16 amino acids. V lost 2 bases to trimming and J lost 7 bases, with 18 bases between them. Germline V lookup: CDR1 SGHTA, CDR2 FQGNSA.

V is TRBV30 and J is TRBJ1-1; D might be TRBD1 (6 bases). Germline values: CDR1 GTSNPN, CDR2 SVGIG (reference sequence). CDR3 size: 11 residues. V gave up 3 bases and J gave up 10 bases, with 12 bases separating them. The DNA of the CDR3 is TGTGCCTGGAGCACAGGGCGGGTAGCTTTCTTT. It codes for CAWSTGRVAFF.

This clone was observed once. This rearrangement joins TRBV6-5 to TRBJ1-2, with D perhaps matching TRBD1 (6 bases). From germline, CDR1 is MNHEY and CDR2 SVGAGI. The CDR3 runs 15 residues. Trimming pared 4 bases from V and 8 bases from J, leaving 20 bases between. In DNA form, the CDR3 reads TGTGCCAGCAGTTCGGAACAGGGAAGAATGGAGGGCTACACCTTC. This gives the protein CASSSEQGRMEGYTF.

The chain links TRBV6-1 to TRBJ2-2; the D is unclear. With 1 base removed from V and 8 bases from J, the gap between germline ends came to 11 bases. There are 14 residues in the CDR3. The germline V gene has CDR1 MNHNS and CDR2 SASEGT. CDR3 residues: CASSEEEEIGELFF. The CDR3 DNA sequence: TGTGCCAGCAGTGAAGAAGAAGAGATTGGGGAGCTGTTTTTT.

As regards this clone: The junction departs from the called germline gene at one end, perhaps through a read error. The rearrangement uses TRBV6-1 and TRBJ1-4; 7 bases are a match to TRBD1. The CDR3 is 14 residues long. Looked up from germline, CDR1 is MNHNS and CDR2 is SASEGT. In DNA, the CDR3 is TGTGCCAGCAGGGAAGGGGGCGCGGAGGAAAAACTGTTTTTT. Amino acids: CASREGGAEEKLFF.

The chain employs TRBV5-6 and TRBJ1-2; a weak D match, TRBD1 (5 bases). V was cut by 4 bases and J by 4 bases, with 14 bases left in between. Germline V gene data show CDR1 as SGHDT and CDR2 as YYEEEE. CDR3 length equals 14 residues. CDR3 sequence (DNA): TGTGCCAGCAGCCCTGTTGGGGGGTCCTATGGCTACACCTTC. Encoded protein: CASSPVGGSYGYTF.

This chain uses TRBV19 with TRBJ1-2, with 10 positions matching TRBD1. CDR3 length: 15 amino acids. The germline CDR1 and CDR2 sequences are LNHDA and SQIVND (reference sequence). J lost 6 bases, V lost 5 bases, and 9 bases had no gene match. In DNA form, the CDR3 reads TGTGCCAGTAGTCCTTGGACAGGGGGGTCCCATGGCTACACCTTC. Its protein is CASSPWTGGSHGYTF.

The chain has TRBV19 and TRBJ1-3; D is possibly TRBD1 (5 bases). CDR1 is LNHDA and CDR2 is SQIVND in the germline V gene (reference sequence). CDR3 length: 15 amino acids. V was pared by 7 bases and J by 3 bases, with 16 bases between. The CDR3, as DNA: TGTGCCAGTACCATTTCGGCAGGGTATGGAAACACCATATATTTT. Residues: CASTISAGYGNTIYF.

The chain links TRBV5-6 to TRBJ2-1; 7 nucleotides line up with TRBD1. With 0 bases clipped from V and 6 bases from J, the junction kept 3 bases outside the gene matches. Germline-derived CDR1 and CDR2 are SGHDT and YYEEEE. CDR3 length: 14 amino acids. CDR3 in amino acids: CASSLGTGRNEQFF. The DNA for the CDR3 is TGTGCCAGCAGCTTGGGGACAGGCCGCAATGAGCAGTTCTTC. Complete variable domain (other parts from reference TRBV5-6 and TRBJ2-1): DAGVTQSPTHLIKTRGQQVTLRCSPKSGHDTVSWYQQALGQGPQFIFQYYEEEERQRGNFPDRFSGHQFPNYSSELNVNALLLGDSALYLCASSLGTGRNEQFFGPGTRLTVL.

V and J are TRBV24-1 and TRBJ2-2; D may be TRBD1 (6 bases). This CDR3 spans 16 amino acids. Germline V gene lookup returns CDR1 KGHDR and CDR2 SFDVKD. The ends were cut back, 3 bases at V and 4 bases at J, with 14 bases in the middle. The CDR3 loop reads CATSDPGVTGTGELFF. CDR3 bases: TGTGCCACCAGTGATCCTGGGGTGACAGGCACCGGGGAGCTGTTTTTT.

This sequence joins TRBV5-1 and TRBJ2-3, with D perhaps TRBD2 (5 bases). This CDR3 region has 15 residues. The V gene's germline CDR1 is SGHRS and CDR2 YFSETQ. The V gene lost 0 bases and the J gene lost 4 bases, with 12 bases spanning the gap. This CDR3 is CASSLASRLPDTQYF. CDR3 in DNA: TGCGCCAGCAGCTTGGCCTCGAGACTACCAGATACGCAGTATTTT.

This chain connects TRBV3-1 (or the pseudogene TRBV3-2) to TRBJ2-7; D ambiguous. Germline values: CDR1 LGHDT, CDR2 YNNKEL (reference sequence). V was shortened by 0 bases and J by 7 bases, with 7 bases between the two germline ends. This CDR3 has 12 residues. In DNA form, the CDR3 reads TGTGCCAGCAGCCAAGAGTACGGGGAGCAGTACTTC. Translation: CASSQEYGEQYF.

This sequence joins TRBV3-1 (or the pseudogene TRBV3-2) and TRBJ1-1; D remains unclear. The germline V gene encodes CDR1 LGHDT and CDR2 YNNKEL (reference sequence). With 1 base removed from V and 1 base from J, the gap between germline ends came to 10 bases. CDR3 length equals 15 residues. CDR3 sequence: CASSQGVAANTEAFF. The CDR3 bases are TGTGCCAGCAGCCAAGGAGTAGCGGCGAACACTGAAGCTTTCTTT.